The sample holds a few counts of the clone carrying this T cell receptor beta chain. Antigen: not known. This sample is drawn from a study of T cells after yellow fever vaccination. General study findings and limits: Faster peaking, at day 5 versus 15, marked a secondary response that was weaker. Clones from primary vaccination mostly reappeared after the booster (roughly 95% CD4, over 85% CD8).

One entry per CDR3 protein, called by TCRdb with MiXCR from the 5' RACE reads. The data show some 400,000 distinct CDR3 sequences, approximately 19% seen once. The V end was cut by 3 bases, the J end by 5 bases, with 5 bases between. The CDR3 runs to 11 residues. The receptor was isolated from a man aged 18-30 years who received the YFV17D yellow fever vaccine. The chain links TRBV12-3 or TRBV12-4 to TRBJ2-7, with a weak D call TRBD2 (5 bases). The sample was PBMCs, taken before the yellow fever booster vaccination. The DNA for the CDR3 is TGTGCCAGCAGTTTCGGGAACGAGCAGTACTTC. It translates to CASSFGNEQYF.